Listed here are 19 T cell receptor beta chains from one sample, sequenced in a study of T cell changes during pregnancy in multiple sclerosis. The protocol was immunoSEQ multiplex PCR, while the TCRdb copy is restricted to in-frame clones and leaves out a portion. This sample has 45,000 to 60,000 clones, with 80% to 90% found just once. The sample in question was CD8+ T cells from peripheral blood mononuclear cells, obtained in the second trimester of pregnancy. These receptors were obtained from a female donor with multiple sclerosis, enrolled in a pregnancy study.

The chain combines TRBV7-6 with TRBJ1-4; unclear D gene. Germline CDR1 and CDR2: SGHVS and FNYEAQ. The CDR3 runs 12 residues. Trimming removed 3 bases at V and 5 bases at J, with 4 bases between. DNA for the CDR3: TGTGCCAGCAGCTTTATAAATGAAAAACTGTTTTTT. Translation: CASSFINEKLFF.

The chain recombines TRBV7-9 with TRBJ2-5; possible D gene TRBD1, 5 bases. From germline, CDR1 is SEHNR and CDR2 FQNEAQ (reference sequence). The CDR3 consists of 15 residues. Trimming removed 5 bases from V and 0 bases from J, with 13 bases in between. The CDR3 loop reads CASSHTGPYQETQYF. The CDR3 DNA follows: TGTGCCAGCAGCCACACAGGTCCGTACCAAGAGACCCAGTACTTC.

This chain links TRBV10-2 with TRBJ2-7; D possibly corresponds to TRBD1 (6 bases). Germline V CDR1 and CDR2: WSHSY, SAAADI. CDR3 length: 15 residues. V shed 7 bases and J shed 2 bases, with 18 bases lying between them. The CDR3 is CASTISGTTTYEQYF. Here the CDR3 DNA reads TGCGCCAGCACCATATCCGGGACAACAACCTACGAGCAGTACTTC.

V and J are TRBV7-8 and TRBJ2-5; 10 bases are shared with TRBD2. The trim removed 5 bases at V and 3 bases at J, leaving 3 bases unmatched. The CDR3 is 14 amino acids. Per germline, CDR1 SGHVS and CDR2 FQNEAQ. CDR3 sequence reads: CASSRGLAEETQYF. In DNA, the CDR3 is TGTGCCAGCAGCCGAGGACTAGCGGAAGAGACCCAGTACTTC.

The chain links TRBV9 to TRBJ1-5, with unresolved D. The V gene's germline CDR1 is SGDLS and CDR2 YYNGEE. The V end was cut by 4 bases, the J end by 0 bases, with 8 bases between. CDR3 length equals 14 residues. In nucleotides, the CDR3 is TGTGCCAGCAGCCCCGGGAATAGCAATCAGCCCCAGCATTTT. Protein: CASSPGNSNQPQHF.

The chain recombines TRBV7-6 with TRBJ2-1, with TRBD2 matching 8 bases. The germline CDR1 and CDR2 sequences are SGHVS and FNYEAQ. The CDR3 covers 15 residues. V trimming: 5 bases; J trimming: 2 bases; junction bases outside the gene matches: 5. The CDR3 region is CASSLIAGTYNEQFF. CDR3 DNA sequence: TGTGCCAGCAGCCTTATAGCGGGAACCTACAATGAGCAGTTCTTC.

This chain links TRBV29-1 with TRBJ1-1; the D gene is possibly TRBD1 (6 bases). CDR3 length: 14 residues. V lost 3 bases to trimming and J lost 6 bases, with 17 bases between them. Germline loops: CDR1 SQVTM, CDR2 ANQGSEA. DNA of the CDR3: TGCAGCGTTGAGGTCTGGGGGCCTCGCCCTGAAGCTTTCTTT. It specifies CSVEVWGPRPEAFF. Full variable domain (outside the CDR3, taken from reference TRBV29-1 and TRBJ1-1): SAVISQKPSRDICQRGTSLTIQCQVDSQVTMMFWYRQQPGQSLTLIATANQGSEATYESGFVIDKFPISRPNLTFSTLTVSNMSPEDSSIYLCSVEVWGPRPEAFFGQGTRLTVV.

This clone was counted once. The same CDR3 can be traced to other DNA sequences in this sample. The CDR3, as DNA: TGTGCCAGCAGCTTAGGGCAGGGGGCTTACGAGCAGTACTTC. Its translation is CASSLGQGAYEQYF. The chain links TRBV5-6 to TRBJ2-7; 8 nucleotides align to TRBD1. With V trimmed by 2 bases and J by 4 bases, 5 bases remained unmatched. Looked up from germline, CDR1 is SGHDT and CDR2 is YYEEEE. This CDR3 comprises 14 residues. Together with reference TRBV5-6 and TRBJ2-7, the CDR3 gives the full variable domain: DAGVTQSPTHLIKTRGQQVTLRCSPKSGHDTVSWYQQALGQGPQFIFQYYEEEERQRGNFPDRFSGHQFPNYSSELNVNALLLGDSALYLCASSLGQGAYEQYFGPGTRLTVT.

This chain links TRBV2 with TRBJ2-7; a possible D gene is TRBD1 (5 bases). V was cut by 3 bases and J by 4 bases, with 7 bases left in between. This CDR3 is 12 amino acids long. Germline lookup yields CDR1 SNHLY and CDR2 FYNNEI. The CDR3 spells CASSDGAYEQYF. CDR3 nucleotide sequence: TGTGCCAGCAGTGATGGGGCGTACGAGCAGTACTTC.

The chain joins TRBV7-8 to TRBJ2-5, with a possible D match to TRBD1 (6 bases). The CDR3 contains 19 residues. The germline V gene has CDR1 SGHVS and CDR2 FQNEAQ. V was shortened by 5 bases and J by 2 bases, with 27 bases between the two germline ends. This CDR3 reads CASSPIGPMGADGQETQYF. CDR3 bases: TGTGCCAGCAGCCCAATTGGCCCAATGGGGGCCGATGGACAAGAGACCCAGTACTTC. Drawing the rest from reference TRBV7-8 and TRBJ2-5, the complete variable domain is GAGVSQSPRYKVAKRGQDVALRCDPISGHVSLFWYQQALGQGPEFLTYFQNEAQLDKSGLPSDRFFAERPEGSVSTLKIQRTQQEDSAVYLCASSPIGPMGADGQETQYFGPGTRLLVL.

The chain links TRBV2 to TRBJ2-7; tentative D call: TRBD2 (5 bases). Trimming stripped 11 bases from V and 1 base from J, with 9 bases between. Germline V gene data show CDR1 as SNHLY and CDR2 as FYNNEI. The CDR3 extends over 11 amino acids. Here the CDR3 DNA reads TGTGCCGTCGGGGTGTCCTACGAGCAGTACTTC. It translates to CAVGVSYEQYF.

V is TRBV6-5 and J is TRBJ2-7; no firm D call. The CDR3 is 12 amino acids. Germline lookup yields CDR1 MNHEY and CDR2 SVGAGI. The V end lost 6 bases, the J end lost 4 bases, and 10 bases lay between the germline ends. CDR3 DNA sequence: TGTGCCAGCAGCGCGACTGGGTACGAGCAGTACTTC. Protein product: CASSATGYEQYF.

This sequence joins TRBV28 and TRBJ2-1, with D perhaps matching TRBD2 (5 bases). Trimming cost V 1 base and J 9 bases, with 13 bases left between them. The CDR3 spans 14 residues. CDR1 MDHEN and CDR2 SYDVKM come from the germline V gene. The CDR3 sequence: CASSLSPVGVEQFF. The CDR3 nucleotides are TGTGCCAGCAGTTTATCCCCCGTCGGGGTTGAGCAGTTCTTC.

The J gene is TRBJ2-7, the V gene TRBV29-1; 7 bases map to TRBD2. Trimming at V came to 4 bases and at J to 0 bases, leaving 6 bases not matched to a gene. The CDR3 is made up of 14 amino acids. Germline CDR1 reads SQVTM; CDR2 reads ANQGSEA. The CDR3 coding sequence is TGCAGCGTTGTTGGGGGGGAAACCTCCTACGAGCAGTACTTC. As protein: CSVVGGETSYEQYF.

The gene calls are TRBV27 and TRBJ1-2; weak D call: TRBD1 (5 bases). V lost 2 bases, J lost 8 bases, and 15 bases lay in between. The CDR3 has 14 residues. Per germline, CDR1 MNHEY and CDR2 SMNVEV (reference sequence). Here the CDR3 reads CASSLSGTPNGYTF. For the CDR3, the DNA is TGTGCCAGCAGTTTAAGTGGGACTCCGAACGGCTACACCTTC.

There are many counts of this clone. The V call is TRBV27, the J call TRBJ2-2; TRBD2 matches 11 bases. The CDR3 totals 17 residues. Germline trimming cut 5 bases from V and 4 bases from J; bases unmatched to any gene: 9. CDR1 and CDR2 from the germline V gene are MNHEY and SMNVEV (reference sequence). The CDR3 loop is CASSGGLSGGVTGELFF. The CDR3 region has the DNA TGTGCCAGCAGTGGAGGGCTTAGCGGGGGGGTCACCGGGGAGCTGTTTTTT.

DNA for the CDR3: TGTGCCAGCAGTTTATACGATACAGGGGGGCCTTCTCCCTACGAGCAGTACTTC. Protein: CASSLYDTGGPSPYEQYF. J is TRBJ2-7 and V is TRBV28, with 8 bases lining up with TRBD1. This CDR3 has 18 residues. Germline V gives CDR1 MDHEN, CDR2 SYDVKM. V lost 1 base and J lost 2; bases outside the gene matches: 13.

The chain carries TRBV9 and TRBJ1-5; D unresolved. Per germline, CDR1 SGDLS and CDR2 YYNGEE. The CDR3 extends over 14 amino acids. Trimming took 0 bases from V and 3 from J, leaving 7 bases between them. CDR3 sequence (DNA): TGTGCCAGCAGCGTAGGAGGGATCAATCAGCCCCAGCATTTT. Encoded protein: CASSVGGINQPQHF.

CDR3 DNA: TGTGCCAGCAGTTCACTAGCGGGGGGGCCCTTGACTGAGCAGTTCTTC. This sequence encodes CASSSLAGGPLTEQFF. V gene TRBV6-5 combines with J gene TRBJ2-1, with 13 bases that match TRBD2. From germline, CDR1 is MNHEY and CDR2 SVGAGI. This CDR3 comprises 16 residues. The V segment lost 4 bases and the J segment 9 bases; nucleotides outside the gene matches: 9.